A selection of T cell receptor beta chains follows, all from one sample in a study of long-term antiretroviral therapy in people with HIV. Some clones are missing from TCRdb's copy, which holds only in-frame ones; the method was immunoSEQ multiplex PCR. The table has about 19,000 clones, about 80% seen once. The source was unsorted PBMCs, collected 0.2 years after starting antiretroviral therapy. These receptors were obtained from a middle-aged woman with HIV. Both conserved end residues are trimmed from each CDR3.

v_gene: TRBV29-1; j_gene: TRBJ2-3; CDR3aa: SVATSTDTQY
v_gene: TRBV10-3; j_gene: TRBJ1-1; CDR3aa: AISESRVTEAF
v_gene: TRBV29-1; j_gene: TRBJ2-2; CDR3aa: SVEVGLNTGELF
v_gene: TRBV5-6; j_gene: TRBJ2-3; CDR3aa: ASTAGRSDTQY
v_gene: TRBV6-5; j_gene: TRBJ2-7; CDR3aa: ASSPPGTYEQY
v_gene: TRBV29-1; j_gene: TRBJ2-1; CDR3aa: SVVPAGGGEQF
v_gene: TRBV27; j_gene: TRBJ1-1; CDR3aa: ASSLYGVWNTEAF
v_gene: TRBV4-1; j_gene: TRBJ1-2; CDR3aa: ASSLGNYGYT
v_gene: TRBV20-1; j_gene: TRBJ1-1; CDR3aa: SARYDTEAF
v_gene: TRBV18; j_gene: TRBJ2-7; CDR3aa: ASSPPDRPSYEQY
v_gene: TRBV7-6; j_gene: TRBJ1-5; CDR3aa: ASSLEPDSNQPQH